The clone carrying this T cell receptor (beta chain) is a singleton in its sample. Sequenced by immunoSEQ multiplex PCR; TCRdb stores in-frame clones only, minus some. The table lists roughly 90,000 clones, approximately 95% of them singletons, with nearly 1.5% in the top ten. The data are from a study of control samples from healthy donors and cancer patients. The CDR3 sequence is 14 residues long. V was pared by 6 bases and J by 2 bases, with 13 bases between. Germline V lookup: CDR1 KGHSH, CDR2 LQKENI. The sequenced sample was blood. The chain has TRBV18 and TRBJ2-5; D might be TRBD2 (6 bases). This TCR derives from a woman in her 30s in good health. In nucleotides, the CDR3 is TGTGCCAGCTCCTCGGGAGAATCTCAAGAGACCCAGTACTTC. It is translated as CASSSGESQETQYF.